This T cell receptor (beta chain) was identified during a study of preoperative IRX-2 immunotherapy in early breast cancer (dated by TCRdb to between 2018 and 2021). Comments on this clone: Its antigen is unknown. No qualities accompany the bases; no much larger clone lies one base away.

The germline V gene gives CDR1 as MDHEN and CDR2 as SYDVKM. V drops 3 bases and J drops 5 bases, leaving 13 bases in between. Including the terminal cysteine and phenylalanine, the CDR3 comprises 14 residues. The retained sequence is limited to the CDR3, 42 bases, with the frame set at the first base. Library preparation used the immunoSEQ multiplex PCR assay. The table comes from immuneACCESS by way of TCRdb, which keeps in-frame sequences with V and J called. Part of the clones is missing from these tables; in studies checked, under half for an unresolved V gene and the rest for unknown reasons. The sample includes under 40,000 clones, with under 90% observed a single time. The top ten hold less than 2% of the sample. The treatment or condition label here, explained by the study, means: preoperative locoregional IRX-2 cytokine immunotherapy. The samples were obtained from a phase Ib study in which preoperative, locoregional IRX-2 cytokine immunotherapy intended to prime immune responses was tested. Donors were patients with early-stage breast cancer who received IRX-2 before surgery.

The chain couples TRBV28 to TRBJ2-5; the best D guess is TRBD2, with 6 bases matching. Sequenced material: tumor tissue, taken after IRX-2 immunotherapy. The receptor was derived from a human donor with breast cancer. In nucleotides, the sequence is TGTGCCAGCAGTTTCCTGGGGAGGACGGAGACCCAGTACTTC. Translated, this gives CASSFLGRTETQYF.